The clone carrying this T cell receptor (beta chain) was picked up many times. The sample comes from a study of regulatory T cells in long-lasting Graves disease. The wider study: Prior antithyroid drug treatment in newly diagnosed Graves' patients lasted under 3 months.

Arm-PCR of CDR3 regions with iRepertoire HTBI primers generated TCR beta libraries. TCRdb itself ran the multiplex PCR reads through MiXCR, one entry per CDR3 protein. Of about 430,000 distinct CDR3 sequences in the sample, approximately 15% are singletons; the top ten hold around 7.6%. Trimming stripped 2 bases from V and 1 base from J, with 9 bases between. There are 15 residues in the CDR3. Germline assignment: CDR1 MNHEY and CDR2 SVGAGI. Time point indicated: newly diagnosed GD, antithyroid drugs for less than 3 months. PBMC RNA was the source of the TCR library. These data also featured in a second study, about T cells in Graves' hyperthyroidism and ophthalmopathy.

The specimen comprised peripheral blood mononuclear cells (PBMCs), sampled at new diagnosis, from a patient treated with antithyroid drugs. The TCR comes from a woman in her thirties or forties with Graves disease. The V gene is TRBV6-5, the J gene TRBJ2-1; D unresolved. The CDR3 DNA reads TGTGCCAGCAGTTACGCGTGGAGTTCCTACAATGAGCAGTTCTTC. This gives the protein CASSYAWSSYNEQFF.